This T cell receptor (beta chain) comes out of a study of cytomegalovirus exposure and HLA in healthy donors. Broader study findings: After further analysis at a later stage, under 20,000 TCR beta sequences were associated with HLA alleles at 0.05 false discovery rate. It was likely that a cluster of highly shared sequence variants was a sequencing artifact. Cytomegalovirus association was listed for about 160 TCR beta chains. Later analysis associated a missense DCLRE1C variant with TCR beta V- and J-gene trimming.

V lost 1 base, J lost 3 bases, and 13 bases lay in between. The CDR3 length is 15 residues. Germline CDR1 is SGHTA and CDR2 is FQGNSA. The study ran its PCR with 60 Vbeta and 13 Jbeta primers. TCRdb's table, derived via immunoSEQ multiplex PCR, lists solely in-frame clones and lacks some. The sample consists of 90,000 to 150,000 clones, about 80% of them appearing once. Concerning this clone: Its target is not known.

This chain links TRBV7-2 with TRBJ2-7; D gene ambiguous. The TCR originated in a female donor in good health and CMV-seronegative. Sequenced: PBMCs. CDR3 residues: CASSLGLSPNYEQYF. The CDR3 DNA sequence: TGTGCCAGCAGCTTAGGACTCTCGCCGAACTACGAGCAGTACTTC.